A selection of T cell receptor beta chains follows, all from one sample in a study of early T cells in non-severe SARS-CoV-2 infection. TCRdb used MiXCR to reprocess the 5' RACE reads, holding one entry per CDR3 protein. The data show about 77,000 distinct CDR3 sequences, roughly 5.3% seen once. This specimen consisted of whole blood, obtained at baseline. Receptors originate from an adult who was a healthcare worker with PCR-confirmed SARS-CoV-2 infection or an uninfected control (not recorded which). The CDR3 runs from the conserved cysteine through the conserved F or W. The order of the fields is J gene, V gene, D gene, CDR3 protein. D genes are given only for firm matches.

J gene: TRBJ2-3; V gene: TRBV6-1; D gene: TRBD2; CDR3 protein: CASSEEASGRRADTQYF
J gene: TRBJ2-3; V gene: TRBV29-1; D gene: -; CDR3 protein: CSWYHPDGSDTQYF
J gene: TRBJ2-7; V gene: TRBV29-1; D gene: -; CDR3 protein: CSGTTEGYEQYF
J gene: TRBJ1-1; V gene: TRBV9; D gene: -; CDR3 protein: CASTRGAEAFF
J gene: TRBJ2-1; V gene: TRBV28; D gene: TRBD2; CDR3 protein: CASSPGLGINNEQFF
J gene: TRBJ2-2; V gene: TRBV5-1; D gene: -; CDR3 protein: CASSIGTPGLELFF
J gene: TRBJ2-3; V gene: TRBV24-1; D gene: -; CDR3 protein: CATSDLVDSDTQYF
J gene: TRBJ1-6; V gene: TRBV7-2; D gene: TRBD1; CDR3 protein: CASSLVQGSSPLHF
J gene: TRBJ1-1; V gene: TRBV29-1; D gene: -; CDR3 protein: CSVGVNTEAFF
J gene: TRBJ1-2; V gene: TRBV5-1; D gene: TRBD1; CDR3 protein: CASSLVDRDGGYTF
J gene: TRBJ2-1; V gene: TRBV2; D gene: -; CDR3 protein: CASSEAPVGPRAYEQFF
J gene: TRBJ2-3; V gene: TRBV7-3; D gene: -; CDR3 protein: CASSFGVGTSTDTQYF
J gene: TRBJ2-3; V gene: TRBV12-3/TRBV12-4; D gene: TRBD2; CDR3 protein: CASSPTSVRADTQYF
J gene: TRBJ2-1; V gene: TRBV18; D gene: TRBD1; CDR3 protein: CASSPPGTDLYNEQFF
J gene: TRBJ2-5; V gene: TRBV6-1; D gene: -; CDR3 protein: CASSEALRTLQETQYF
J gene: TRBJ2-1; V gene: TRBV6-2/TRBV6-3; D gene: -; CDR3 protein: CASSGARRQFF
J gene: TRBJ1-4; V gene: TRBV5-1; D gene: -; CDR3 protein: CASSFRTDEKLFF
J gene: TRBJ1-2; V gene: TRBV6-5; D gene: -; CDR3 protein: CASSYYSRGEGYTF
J gene: TRBJ2-7; V gene: TRBV7-2; D gene: -; CDR3 protein: CASSFSPSLEGSYEQYF
J gene: TRBJ1-4; V gene: TRBV29-1; D gene: TRBD1; CDR3 protein: CSVAAQGAYEKLFF
J gene: TRBJ2-3; V gene: TRBV29-1; D gene: TRBD2; CDR3 protein: CSVVLTSRSTDTQYF
J gene: TRBJ1-1; V gene: TRBV5-1; D gene: -; CDR3 protein: CASSQGREAFF
J gene: TRBJ1-5; V gene: TRBV18; D gene: -; CDR3 protein: CASSPERNQPQHF
J gene: TRBJ2-2; V gene: TRBV7-6; D gene: -; CDR3 protein: CASSLRRAGQLITGELFF
J gene: TRBJ2-1; V gene: TRBV28; D gene: TRBD1; CDR3 protein: CASSSTGQGRNEQFF
J gene: TRBJ2-1; V gene: TRBV12-3/TRBV12-4; D gene: -; CDR3 protein: CATRGEQFF
J gene: TRBJ2-7; V gene: TRBV12-3/TRBV12-4; D gene: -; CDR3 protein: CASSPDWPRSYEQYF
J gene: TRBJ2-7; V gene: TRBV20-1; D gene: TRBD2; CDR3 protein: CSARSGTSGAYEQYF
J gene: TRBJ1-2; V gene: TRBV20-1; D gene: TRBD1; CDR3 protein: CSARDLGQGGYGYTF
J gene: TRBJ1-3; V gene: TRBV28; D gene: -; CDR3 protein: CASSPPGRGGNTIYF
J gene: TRBJ2-7; V gene: TRBV5-1; D gene: TRBD2; CDR3 protein: CATSHSGREGEQYF
J gene: TRBJ2-1; V gene: TRBV11-2; D gene: TRBD2; CDR3 protein: CASSPGTGLAGFSSYNEQFF
J gene: TRBJ1-5; V gene: TRBV7-2; D gene: -; CDR3 protein: CASSYWAGDSNQPQHF
J gene: TRBJ1-1; V gene: TRBV29-1; D gene: -; CDR3 protein: CSVAEIEAFF
J gene: TRBJ2-3; V gene: TRBV29-1; D gene: TRBD2; CDR3 protein: CSVEESSGRIDTQYF
J gene: TRBJ1-2; V gene: TRBV20-1; D gene: -; CDR3 protein: CSAVNRTVGPYGYTF
J gene: TRBJ1-5; V gene: TRBV19; D gene: -; CDR3 protein: CASSIDEGRPQHF
J gene: TRBJ1-1; V gene: TRBV5-4; D gene: -; CDR3 protein: CASSLRTDYTEAFF
J gene: TRBJ2-1; V gene: TRBV7-2; D gene: -; CDR3 protein: CASSYALGGNEQFF
J gene: TRBJ2-3; V gene: TRBV5-5; D gene: -; CDR3 protein: CASSLWIGLSSTDTQYF
J gene: TRBJ2-1; V gene: TRBV19; D gene: TRBD2; CDR3 protein: CASSGGLAAYNEQFF
J gene: TRBJ2-5; V gene: TRBV3-1; D gene: -; CDR3 protein: CASSQEGGHQYF
J gene: TRBJ2-5; V gene: TRBV6-6; D gene: -; CDR3 protein: CASTYGRRQETQYF
J gene: TRBJ1-2; V gene: TRBV28; D gene: -; CDR3 protein: CASKTGLGYTF
J gene: TRBJ2-1; V gene: TRBV7-6; D gene: -; CDR3 protein: CASSSLPSNEQFF
J gene: TRBJ1-1; V gene: TRBV12-3/TRBV12-4; D gene: -; CDR3 protein: CASSPQGSLNTEAFF
J gene: TRBJ2-7; V gene: TRBV10-2; D gene: TRBD1; CDR3 protein: CATLKGGQGLHEQYF
J gene: TRBJ2-7; V gene: TRBV3-1; D gene: -; CDR3 protein: CASSLYRSYEQYF